This T cell receptor (beta chain) was captured in a study of blood T cells in healthy people across ages. The study, taken as a whole, reports: Shifts in expanded clonotypes may have been confounded by donor CMV status, which was unknown. Strong correlation existed between TCR beta diversity and naive T cell percentage.

It was with a sample-barcoded 5' primer and a J-beta primer mix that a second PCR of about 6 to 12 cycles was run. Each CDR3 protein is one row after TCRdb ran MiXCR on the 5' RACE reads. The table shows under 850,000 distinct CDR3 sequences, with roughly 35% occurring only once. The V end lost 1 base, the J end lost 10 bases, and 14 bases lay between the germline ends. The V gene's germline CDR1 is SEHNR and CDR2 FQNEAQ (reference sequence). This CDR3 region has 14 residues. A word on this clonotype: Its antigen is not known.

The sequence derives from a man aged 18 to 29 in good health. The sample taken for sequencing was blood. The J gene is TRBJ2-1, the V gene TRBV7-9; D is ambiguous. This CDR3 reads CASSLEGRFYEQFF. The DNA for the CDR3 is TGTGCCAGCAGCTTAGAAGGACGTTTCTACGAGCAGTTCTTC.